The rows below give T cell receptor beta chains drawn from one sample of a study of T cells in Graves' hyperthyroidism and ophthalmopathy. TCRdb recomputed calls from the multiplex PCR reads with MiXCR, one row per CDR3 protein. This repertoire shows 300,000 to 350,000 distinct CDR3 sequences, 18% found once; its top ten account for about 53%. Sequenced sample: blood. The source of these receptors is a woman in her fifties or sixties with Graves' hyperthyroidism. The CDR3 runs from the conserved cysteine through the conserved F or W.

j_call | v_call | cdr3_aa
TRBJ2-1 | TRBV12-3/TRBV12-4 | CASRLTTRVHEQFF
TRBJ1-1 | TRBV11-2 | CASSHSLGAGTEAFF
TRBJ1-6 | TRBV6-1 | CASSGRGNNSPLHF
TRBJ1-2 | TRBV19 | CASSRTVNYGYTF
TRBJ1-5 | TRBV7-2 | CASSLVAGGNQPQHF
TRBJ2-2 | TRBV19 | CASSTVETFTGELFF
TRBJ2-1 | TRBV2 | CASKVDNEQFF
TRBJ2-2 | TRBV20-1 | CSAGPGTSGRELFF
TRBJ1-1 | TRBV20-1 | CSARARGMENTEAFF
TRBJ2-6 | TRBV18 | CASSQAGGLSGANVLTF
TRBJ2-2 | TRBV20-1 | CSARPDTATGELFF
TRBJ2-1 | TRBV7-2 | CASSLEAGVENEQFF
TRBJ1-4 | TRBV12-3/TRBV12-4 | CASRPNRGSNEKLFF
TRBJ1-2 | TRBV5-1 | CASSSMEQINGYTF
TRBJ1-2 | TRBV12-3/TRBV12-4 | CASSRDREDYGYTF
TRBJ1-2 | TRBV28 | CATFLYGYTF
TRBJ1-2 | TRBV20-1 | CSARDSSRQGAGGYTF
TRBJ1-1 | TRBV28 | CASSGTAYYTEAFF